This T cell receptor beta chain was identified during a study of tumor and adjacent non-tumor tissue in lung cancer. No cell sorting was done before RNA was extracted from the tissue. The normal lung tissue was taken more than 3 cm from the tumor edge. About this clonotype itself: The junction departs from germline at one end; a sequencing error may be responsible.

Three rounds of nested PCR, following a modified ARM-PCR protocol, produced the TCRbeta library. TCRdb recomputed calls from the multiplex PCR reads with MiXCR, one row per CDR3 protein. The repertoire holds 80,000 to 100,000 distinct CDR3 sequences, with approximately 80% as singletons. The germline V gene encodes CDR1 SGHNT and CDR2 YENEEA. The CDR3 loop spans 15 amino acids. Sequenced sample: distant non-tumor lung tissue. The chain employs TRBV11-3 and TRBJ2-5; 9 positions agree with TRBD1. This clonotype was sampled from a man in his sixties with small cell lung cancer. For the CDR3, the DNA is TGTACCAGCAGCACTGACAGGGGGTCCCAAGAGACCCAGTATTTC. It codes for CTSSTDRGSQETQYF.